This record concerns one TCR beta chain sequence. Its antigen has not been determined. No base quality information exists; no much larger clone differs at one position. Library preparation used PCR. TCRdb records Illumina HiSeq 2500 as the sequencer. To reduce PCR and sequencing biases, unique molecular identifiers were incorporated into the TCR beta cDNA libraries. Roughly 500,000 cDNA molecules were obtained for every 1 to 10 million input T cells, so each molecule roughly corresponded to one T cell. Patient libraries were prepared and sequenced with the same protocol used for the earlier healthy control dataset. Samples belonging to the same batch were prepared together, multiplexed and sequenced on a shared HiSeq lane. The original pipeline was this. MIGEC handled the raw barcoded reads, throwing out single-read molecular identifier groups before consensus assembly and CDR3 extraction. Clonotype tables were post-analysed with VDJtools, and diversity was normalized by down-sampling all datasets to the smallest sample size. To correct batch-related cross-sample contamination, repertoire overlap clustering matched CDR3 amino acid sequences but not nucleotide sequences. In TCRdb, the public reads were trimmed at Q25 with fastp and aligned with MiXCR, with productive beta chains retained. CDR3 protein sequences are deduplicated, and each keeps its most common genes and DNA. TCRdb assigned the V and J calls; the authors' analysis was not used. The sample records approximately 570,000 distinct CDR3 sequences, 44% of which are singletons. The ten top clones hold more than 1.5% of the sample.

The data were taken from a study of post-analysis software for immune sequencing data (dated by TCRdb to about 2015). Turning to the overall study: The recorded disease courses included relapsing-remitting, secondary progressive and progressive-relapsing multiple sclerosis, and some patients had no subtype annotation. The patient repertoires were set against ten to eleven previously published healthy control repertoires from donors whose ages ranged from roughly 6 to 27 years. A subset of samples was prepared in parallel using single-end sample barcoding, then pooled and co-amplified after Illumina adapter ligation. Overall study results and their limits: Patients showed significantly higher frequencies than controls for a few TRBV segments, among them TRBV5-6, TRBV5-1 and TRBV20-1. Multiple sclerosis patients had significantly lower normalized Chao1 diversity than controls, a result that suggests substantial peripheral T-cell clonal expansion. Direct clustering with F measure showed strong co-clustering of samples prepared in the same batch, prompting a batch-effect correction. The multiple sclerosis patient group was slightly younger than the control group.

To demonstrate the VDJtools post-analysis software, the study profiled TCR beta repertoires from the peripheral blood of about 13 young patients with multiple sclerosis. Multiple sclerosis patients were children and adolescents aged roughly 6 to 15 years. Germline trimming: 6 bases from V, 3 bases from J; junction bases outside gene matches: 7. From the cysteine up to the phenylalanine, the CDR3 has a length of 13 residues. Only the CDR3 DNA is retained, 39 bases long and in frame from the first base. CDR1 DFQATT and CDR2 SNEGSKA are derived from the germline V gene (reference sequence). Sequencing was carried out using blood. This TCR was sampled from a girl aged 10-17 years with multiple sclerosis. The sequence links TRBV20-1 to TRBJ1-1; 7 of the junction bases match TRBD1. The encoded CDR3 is CSAHRGRDTEAFF. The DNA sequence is TGCAGTGCCCACAGGGGTAGGGACACTGAAGCTTTCTTT.